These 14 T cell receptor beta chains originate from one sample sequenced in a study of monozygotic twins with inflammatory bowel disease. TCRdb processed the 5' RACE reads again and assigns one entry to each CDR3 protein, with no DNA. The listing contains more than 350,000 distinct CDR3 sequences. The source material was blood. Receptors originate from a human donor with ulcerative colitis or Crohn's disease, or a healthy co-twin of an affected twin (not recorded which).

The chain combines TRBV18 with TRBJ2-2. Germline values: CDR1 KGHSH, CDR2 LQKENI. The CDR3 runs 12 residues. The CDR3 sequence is CASSPPGRELFF.

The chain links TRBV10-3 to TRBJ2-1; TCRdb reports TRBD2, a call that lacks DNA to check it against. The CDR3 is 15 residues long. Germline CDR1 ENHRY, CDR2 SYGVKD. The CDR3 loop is CAISPSGQPGNEQFF.

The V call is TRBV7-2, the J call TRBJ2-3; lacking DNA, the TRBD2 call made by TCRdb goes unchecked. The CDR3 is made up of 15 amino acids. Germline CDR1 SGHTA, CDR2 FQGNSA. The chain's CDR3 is CASSPRLAGGGKQYF.

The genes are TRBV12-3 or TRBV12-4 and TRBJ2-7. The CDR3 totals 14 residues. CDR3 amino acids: CASTYGGSSYEQYF.

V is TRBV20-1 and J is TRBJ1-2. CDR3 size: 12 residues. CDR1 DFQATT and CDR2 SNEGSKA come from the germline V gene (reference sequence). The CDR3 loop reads CSASSTLAGYTF.

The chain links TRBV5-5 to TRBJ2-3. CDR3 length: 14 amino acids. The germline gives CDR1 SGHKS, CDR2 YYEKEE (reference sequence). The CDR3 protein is CASSPRMGTDTQYF.

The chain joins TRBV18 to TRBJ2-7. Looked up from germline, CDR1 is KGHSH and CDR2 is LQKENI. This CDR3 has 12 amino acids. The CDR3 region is CASSPNGIEQYF.

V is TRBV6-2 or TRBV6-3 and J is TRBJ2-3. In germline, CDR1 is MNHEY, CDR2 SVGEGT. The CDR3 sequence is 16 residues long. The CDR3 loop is CASSYSYEEPTDTQYF.

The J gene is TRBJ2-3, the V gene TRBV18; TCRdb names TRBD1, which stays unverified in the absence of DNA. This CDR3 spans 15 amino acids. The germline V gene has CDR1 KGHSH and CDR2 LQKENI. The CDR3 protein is CASSPQQGDRDTQYF.

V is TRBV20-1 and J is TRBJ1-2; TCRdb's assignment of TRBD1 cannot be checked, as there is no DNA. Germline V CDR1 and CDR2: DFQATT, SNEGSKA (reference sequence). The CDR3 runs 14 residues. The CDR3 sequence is CSARVTGLDYGYTF.

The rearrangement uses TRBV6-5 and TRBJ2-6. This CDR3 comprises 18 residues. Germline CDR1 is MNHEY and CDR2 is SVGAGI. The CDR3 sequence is CASSYSIRTSSGANVLTF.

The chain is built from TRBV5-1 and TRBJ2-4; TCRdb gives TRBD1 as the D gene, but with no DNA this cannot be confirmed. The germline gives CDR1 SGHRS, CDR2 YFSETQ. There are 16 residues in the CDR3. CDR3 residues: CACREGGPSAKNIQYF.

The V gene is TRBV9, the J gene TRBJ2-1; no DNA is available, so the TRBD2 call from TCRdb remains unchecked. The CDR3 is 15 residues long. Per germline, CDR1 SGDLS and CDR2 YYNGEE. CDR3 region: CASSVERTGVDEQFF. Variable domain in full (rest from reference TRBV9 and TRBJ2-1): DSGVTQTPKHLITATGQRVTLRCSPRSGDLSVYWYQQSLDQGLQFLIQYYNGEERAKGNILERFSAQQFPDLHSELNLSSLELGDSALYFCASSVERTGVDEQFFGPGTRLTVL.

CDR3 residues: CASSFTAGISPDTQYF. The V call is TRBV7-9, the J call TRBJ2-3; the D call of TRBD2 rests on TCRdb alone, since no DNA is present to check it. CDR1 and CDR2 (germline): SEHNR, FQNEAQ (reference sequence). The CDR3 extends over 16 amino acids.